The clone carrying this TCR beta chain has just a few counts. The method was immunoSEQ multiplex PCR; TCRdb's version includes in-frame clones alone and lacks a portion of them. Of 350,000 to 450,000 clones in the sample, roughly nine tenths are singletons; the top ten hold about 0.86%. This CDR3 comprises 15 residues. The V gene end was trimmed by 4 bases and the J gene end by 2 bases; junction bases not matched to a gene: 4. Germline assignment: CDR1 SGHTA and CDR2 FQGTGA. This entry belongs to a study of blood T cell repertoires in COVID-19. This sequence originates from a woman aged 40 to 50 who had been exposed to COVID-19. This rearrangement joins TRBV7-3 to TRBJ1-1, with 10 bases that match TRBD1. The sequenced material came from PBMCs or T cells enriched from blood (not recorded which). The CDR3 coding sequence is TGTGCCAGCAGCTCCGGGACAGGGGCTAACACTGAAGCTTTCTTT. Its translation is CASSSGTGANTEAFF.